This T cell receptor beta chain was found in a study of vaccination effects on CD4 cells after COVID-19. This CDR3 has 16 residues. Per the germline V gene, CDR1 is LGHNA and CDR2 is YSLEER. V shed 0 bases and J shed 0 bases, with 9 bases lying between them. Within the ViraFEST assay, antigen-specific CD4+ T cells underwent expansion with viral peptide pools prior to sequencing. Isolating CD4+ T cells followed approximately 10 days of culture. Convalescent patients had PCR-confirmed SARS-CoV-2 infection between March and December 2020. Subjects were given two BNT162b2 or mRNA-1273 vaccine doses. This clone was detected only a few times. Its matching antigen is unknown. The method was immunoSEQ multiplex PCR; TCRdb's version includes in-frame clones alone and lacks a portion of them. The sample has 15,000 to 20,000 clones; around 70% are singletons.

The rearrangement uses TRBV4-3 and TRBJ2-1; D uncertain. The source of this sequence is a human donor who had a prior SARS-CoV-2 infection. Source: CD4+ T cells from PBMCs cultured with SARS-CoV-2 spike peptides, taken after COVID-19 vaccination. In nucleotides, the CDR3 is TGCGCCAGCAGCCAAGATCCTGTAGGCTCCTACAATGAGCAGTTCTTC. This sequence encodes CASSQDPVGSYNEQFF.